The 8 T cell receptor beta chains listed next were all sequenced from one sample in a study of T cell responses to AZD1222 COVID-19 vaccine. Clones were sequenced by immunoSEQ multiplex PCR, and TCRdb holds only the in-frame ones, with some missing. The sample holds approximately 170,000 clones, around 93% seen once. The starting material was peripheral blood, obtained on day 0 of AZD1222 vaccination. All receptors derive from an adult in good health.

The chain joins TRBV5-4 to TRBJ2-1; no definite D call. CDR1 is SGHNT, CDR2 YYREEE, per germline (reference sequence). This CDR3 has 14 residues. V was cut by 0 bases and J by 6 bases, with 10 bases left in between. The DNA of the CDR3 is TGTGCCAGCAGCTTGGATTTTAGCAGCAATGAGCAGTTCTTC. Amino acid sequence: CASSLDFSSNEQFF.

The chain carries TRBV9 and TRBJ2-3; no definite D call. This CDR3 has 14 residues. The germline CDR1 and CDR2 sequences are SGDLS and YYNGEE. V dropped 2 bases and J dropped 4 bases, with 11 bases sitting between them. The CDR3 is CASSVSGLADTQYF. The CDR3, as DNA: TGTGCCAGCAGCGTGTCCGGGCTAGCAGATACGCAGTATTTT.

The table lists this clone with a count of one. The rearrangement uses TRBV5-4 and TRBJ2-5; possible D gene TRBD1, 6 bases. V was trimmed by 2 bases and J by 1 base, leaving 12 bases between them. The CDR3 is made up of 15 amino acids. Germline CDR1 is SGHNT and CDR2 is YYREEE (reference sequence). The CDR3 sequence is CASSFVGAAQETQYF. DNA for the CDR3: TGTGCCAGCAGCTTTGTGGGGGCAGCCCAAGAGACCCAGTACTTC.

This CDR3 is CASSRLTGSGNTIYF. The CDR3 DNA is TGTGCCAGTAGCAGATTGACAGGCTCTGGAAACACCATATATTTT. The rearrangement uses TRBV19 and TRBJ1-3; perhaps TRBD1 as D (6 bases). V was trimmed by 6 bases and J by 0 bases, leaving 12 bases between them. This CDR3 is 15 amino acids long. Germline values: CDR1 LNHDA, CDR2 SQIVND (reference sequence).

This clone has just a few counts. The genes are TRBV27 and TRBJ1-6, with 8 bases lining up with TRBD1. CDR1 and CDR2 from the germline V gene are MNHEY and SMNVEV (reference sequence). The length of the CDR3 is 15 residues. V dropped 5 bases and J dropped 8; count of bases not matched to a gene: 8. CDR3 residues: CASSPGTGADSPLHF. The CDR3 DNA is TGTGCCAGCAGTCCAGGGACAGGAGCCGATTCACCCCTCCACTTT.

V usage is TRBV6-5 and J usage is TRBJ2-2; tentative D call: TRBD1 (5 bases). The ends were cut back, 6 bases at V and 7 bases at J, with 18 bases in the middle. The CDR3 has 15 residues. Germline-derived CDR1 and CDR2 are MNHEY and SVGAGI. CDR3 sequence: CASRVDNPGGGELFF. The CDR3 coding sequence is TGTGCCAGCAGAGTGGACAACCCGGGTGGCGGGGAGCTGTTTTTT.

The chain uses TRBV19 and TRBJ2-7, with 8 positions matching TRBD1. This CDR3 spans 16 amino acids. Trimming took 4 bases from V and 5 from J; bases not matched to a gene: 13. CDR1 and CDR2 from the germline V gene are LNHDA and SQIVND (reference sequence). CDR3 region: CASSKLPGQVPHEQYF. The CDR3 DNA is TGTGCCAGTAGTAAGCTTCCGGGACAGGTCCCACACGAGCAGTACTTC.

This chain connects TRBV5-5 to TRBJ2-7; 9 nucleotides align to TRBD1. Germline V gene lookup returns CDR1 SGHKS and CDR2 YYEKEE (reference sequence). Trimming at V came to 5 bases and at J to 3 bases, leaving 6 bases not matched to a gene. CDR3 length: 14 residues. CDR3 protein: CASRGTGNFYEQYF. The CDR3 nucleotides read TGTGCCAGCAGGGGGACAGGGAATTTCTACGAGCAGTACTTC.